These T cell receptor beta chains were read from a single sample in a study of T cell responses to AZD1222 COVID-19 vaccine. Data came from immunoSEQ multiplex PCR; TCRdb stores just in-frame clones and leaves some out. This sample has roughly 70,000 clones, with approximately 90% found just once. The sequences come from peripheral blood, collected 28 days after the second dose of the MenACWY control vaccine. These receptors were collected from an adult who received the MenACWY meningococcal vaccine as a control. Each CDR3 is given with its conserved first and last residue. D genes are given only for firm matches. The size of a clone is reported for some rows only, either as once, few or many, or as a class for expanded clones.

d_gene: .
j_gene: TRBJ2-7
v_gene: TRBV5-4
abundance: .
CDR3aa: CASSLRGGGSYEQYF
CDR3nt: TGTGCCAGCAGCTTGCGGGGAGGGGGCTCCTACGAGCAGTACTTC

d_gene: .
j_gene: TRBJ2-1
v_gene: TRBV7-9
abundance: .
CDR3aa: CASSPRLDGIYEQFF
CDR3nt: TGTGCCAGCAGCCCACGACTAGACGGGATCTATGAGCAGTTCTTC

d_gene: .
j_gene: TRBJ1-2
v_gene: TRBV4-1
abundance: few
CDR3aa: CASSHVGGRRNGYTF
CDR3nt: TGCGCCAGCAGCCATGTCGGGGGGCGCAGGAATGGCTACACCTTC

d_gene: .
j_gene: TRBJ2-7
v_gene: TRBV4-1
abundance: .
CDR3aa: CASSQETVSSYEQYF
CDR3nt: TGCGCCAGCAGCCAAGAAACTGTAAGCTCCTACGAGCAGTACTTC

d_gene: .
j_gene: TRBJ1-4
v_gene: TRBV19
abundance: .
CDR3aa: CASSIGSANEKLFF
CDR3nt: TGTGCCAGTAGTATAGGGTCAGCTAATGAAAAACTGTTTTTT

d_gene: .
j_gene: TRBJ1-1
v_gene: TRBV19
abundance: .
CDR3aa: CASSPQGWGNTEAFF
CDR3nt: TGTGCCAGTAGCCCACAGGGATGGGGGAACACTGAAGCTTTCTTT

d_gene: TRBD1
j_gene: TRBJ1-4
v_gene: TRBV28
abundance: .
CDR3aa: CASSLTGGRGRKLFF
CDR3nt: TGTGCCAGCAGCCTAACAGGGGGAAGGGGACGAAAACTGTTTTTT

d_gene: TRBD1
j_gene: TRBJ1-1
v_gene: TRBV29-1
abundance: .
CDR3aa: CSVEGATNTEAFF
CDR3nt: TGCAGCGTGGAGGGGGCGACGAACACTGAAGCTTTCTTT

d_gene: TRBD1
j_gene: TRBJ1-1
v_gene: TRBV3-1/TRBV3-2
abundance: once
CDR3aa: CASSKQGAPGTFF
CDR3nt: TGTGCCAGCAGCAAGCAGGGGGCCCCGGGAACTTTCTTT

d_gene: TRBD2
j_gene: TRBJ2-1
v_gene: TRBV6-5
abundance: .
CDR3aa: CASSYSLAGPNEQFF
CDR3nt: TGTGCCAGCAGTTACAGTCTAGCGGGACCCAATGAGCAGTTCTTC

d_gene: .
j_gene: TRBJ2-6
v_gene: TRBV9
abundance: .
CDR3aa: CASSEAIDPGANVLTF
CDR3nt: TGTGCCAGCAGCGAAGCCATAGATCCTGGGGCCAACGTCCTGACTTTC

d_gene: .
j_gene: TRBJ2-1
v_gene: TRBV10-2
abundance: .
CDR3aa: CASSDFRNEQFF
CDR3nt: TGCGCCAGCAGTGACTTCAGGAATGAGCAGTTCTTC

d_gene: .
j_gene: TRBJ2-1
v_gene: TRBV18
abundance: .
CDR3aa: CASSPIGNDNEQFF
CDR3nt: TGTGCCAGCTCACCGATCGGAAATGACAATGAGCAGTTCTTC

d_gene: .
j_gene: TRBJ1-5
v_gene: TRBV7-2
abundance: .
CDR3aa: CASSLGGNNQPQHF
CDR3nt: TGTGCCAGCAGCTTAGGAGGGAACAATCAGCCCCAGCATTTT

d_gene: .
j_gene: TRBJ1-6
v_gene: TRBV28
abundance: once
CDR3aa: CAASEGDSPLHF
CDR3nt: TGTGCGGCCAGCGAGGGAGATTCACCCCTCCACTTT

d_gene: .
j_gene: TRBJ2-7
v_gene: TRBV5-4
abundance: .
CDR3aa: CASSLAGPNRDEQYF
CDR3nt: TGTGCCAGCAGCTTGGCGGGCCCGAACAGGGACGAGCAGTACTTC

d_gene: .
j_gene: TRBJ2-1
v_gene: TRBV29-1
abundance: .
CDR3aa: CSVEDPQSSYNEQFF
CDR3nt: TGCAGCGTTGAAGATCCCCAGAGCTCCTACAATGAGCAGTTCTTC

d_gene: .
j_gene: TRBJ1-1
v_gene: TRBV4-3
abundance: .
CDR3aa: CASSQGGSTEAFF
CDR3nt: TGCGCCAGCAGCCAAGGGGGTAGCACTGAAGCTTTCTTT

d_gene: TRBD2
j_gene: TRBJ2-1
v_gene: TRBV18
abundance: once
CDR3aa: CASLENSGVGEQFF
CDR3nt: TGTGCCAGCCTGGAAAATAGCGGGGTGGGTGAGCAGTTCTTC